These T cell receptor beta chains were read from a single sample in a study of Graves' ophthalmopathy and Graves' hyperthyroidism. TCRdb passed the multiplex PCR reads through MiXCR, listing each CDR3 protein once. This sample has approximately 700,000 distinct CDR3 sequences, with over 40% found just once. The specimen sequenced was peripheral blood. The receptors derive from an adult man with Graves' ophthalmopathy. CDR3s include the opening cysteine and the closing phenylalanine or tryptophan. The D gene is left open where the match is weak. Clone size, where shown, is once, few, many, or a class for clones that have expanded.

clone size: many; J gene: TRBJ2-7; D gene: TRBD1; V gene: TRBV5-1; CDR3 protein: CASSSGQATYEQYF; CDR3 DNA: TGCGCCAGCAGCAGCGGACAGGCAACCTACGAGCAGTACTTC
clone size: NA; J gene: TRBJ2-5; D gene: NA; V gene: TRBV7-2; CDR3 protein: CASSSERNQPQYF; CDR3 DNA: TGTGCCAGCAGCTCAGAGAGGAATCAGCCCCAGTACTTC
clone size: many; J gene: TRBJ2-7; D gene: NA; V gene: TRBV6-5; CDR3 protein: CASTSARSHEQYF; CDR3 DNA: TGTGCCAGCACCTCCGCCCGGTCTCACGAGCAGTACTTC
clone size: few; J gene: TRBJ2-7; D gene: NA; V gene: TRBV7-9; CDR3 protein: CASSSGPPGEQYF; CDR3 DNA: TGTGCCAGCAGCTCCGGACCTCCTGGGGAGCAGTACTTC
clone size: NA; J gene: TRBJ2-7; D gene: NA; V gene: TRBV10-3; CDR3 protein: CAISDGAGGSAYEQYF; CDR3 DNA: TGTGCCATCAGTGACGGTGCAGGCGGGTCTGCCTACGAGCAGTACTTC
clone size: NA; J gene: TRBJ1-6; D gene: NA; V gene: TRBV20-1; CDR3 protein: CSARVGSYNSPLHF; CDR3 DNA: TGCAGTGCTAGAGTCGGATCCTATAATTCACCCCTCCACTTT
clone size: few; J gene: TRBJ2-5; D gene: TRBD1; V gene: TRBV19; CDR3 protein: CASRFRDREPGIPSF; CDR3 DNA: TGTGCCAGTAGATTCCGGGACAGGGAACCGGGTATCCCCAGCTTC
clone size: NA; J gene: TRBJ2-2; D gene: NA; V gene: TRBV2; CDR3 protein: CASSGGVVGGELFF; CDR3 DNA: TGTGCCAGCAGTGGAGGGGTAGTCGGCGGGGAGCTGTTTTTT
clone size: many; J gene: TRBJ1-1; D gene: NA; V gene: TRBV4-1; CDR3 protein: CASSTQGIAEAFF; CDR3 DNA: TGCGCCAGCAGCACGCAGGGGATTGCTGAAGCTTTCTTT
clone size: NA; J gene: TRBJ2-5; D gene: TRBD1; V gene: TRBV10-3; CDR3 protein: CAISESGGTGTQETQYF; CDR3 DNA: TGTGCCATCAGTGAGTCGGGTGGGACAGGGACCCAAGAGACCCAGTACTTC
clone size: many; J gene: TRBJ2-5; D gene: NA; V gene: TRBV7-9; CDR3 protein: CASSLAERVVYF; CDR3 DNA: TGTGCCAGCAGCTTAGCAGAGCGGGTTGTGTACTTC
clone size: NA; J gene: TRBJ2-7; D gene: TRBD1; V gene: TRBV4-2; CDR3 protein: CASSPGTGTGELYF; CDR3 DNA: TGTGCCAGCAGCCCCGGGACAGGGACCGGGGAGCTGTACTTC
clone size: many; J gene: TRBJ1-2; D gene: NA; V gene: TRBV7-2; CDR3 protein: CASSLGFGGNYGYTF; CDR3 DNA: TGTGCCAGCAGCTTAGGTTTCGGGGGTAACTATGGCTACACCTTC
clone size: few; J gene: TRBJ1-1; D gene: NA; V gene: TRBV6-6; CDR3 protein: CASLGEAGIGQNTEAFF; CDR3 DNA: TGTGCCAGCTTGGGGGAAGCTGGAATCGGACAGAACACTGAAGCTTTCTTT
clone size: many; J gene: TRBJ1-5; D gene: NA; V gene: TRBV14; CDR3 protein: CASSLRRGRNQPQHF; CDR3 DNA: TGTGCCAGCAGCCTGAGGCGGGGTAGGAATCAGCCCCAGCATTTT
clone size: NA; J gene: TRBJ2-5; D gene: NA; V gene: TRBV7-3; CDR3 protein: CASSLGSGNTQYF; CDR3 DNA: TGTGCCAGCAGCTTAGGGTCTGGAAACACCCAGTACTTC
clone size: many; J gene: TRBJ1-2; D gene: NA; V gene: TRBV12-3/TRBV12-4; CDR3 protein: CASRSPGTNYGYTF; CDR3 DNA: TGTGCCAGCAGGTCTCCCGGGACAAACTATGGCTACACCTTC
clone size: NA; J gene: TRBJ1-2; D gene: NA; V gene: TRBV29-1; CDR3 protein: CSPRGGNGYTF; CDR3 DNA: TGCAGTCCCCGGGGGGGTAACGGCTACACCTTC
clone size: many; J gene: TRBJ2-7; D gene: TRBD2; V gene: TRBV5-1; CDR3 protein: CASSAAGAEQYF; CDR3 DNA: TGCGCCAGCAGCGCAGCGGGAGCCGAGCAGTACTTC
clone size: NA; J gene: TRBJ1-6; D gene: NA; V gene: TRBV6-6; CDR3 protein: CASSYGDLGSPLHF; CDR3 DNA: TGTGCCAGCAGTTACGGGGACTTGGGTTCACCCCTCCACTTT
clone size: NA; J gene: TRBJ2-4; D gene: NA; V gene: TRBV10-3; CDR3 protein: CAISEHLGSPYF; CDR3 DNA: TGTGCCATCAGTGAACATCTGGGCAGCCCATACTTC
clone size: NA; J gene: TRBJ1-4; D gene: NA; V gene: TRBV9; CDR3 protein: CASNATATNEKLFF; CDR3 DNA: TGTGCCAGCAACGCAACAGCAACTAATGAAAAACTGTTTTTT
clone size: NA; J gene: TRBJ1-1; D gene: NA; V gene: TRBV29-1; CDR3 protein: CSAIHENTEAFF; CDR3 DNA: TGCAGCGCTATACATGAGAACACTGAAGCTTTCTTT
clone size: few; J gene: TRBJ2-7; D gene: TRBD2; V gene: TRBV9; CDR3 protein: CASSAGTSLPYEQYF; CDR3 DNA: TGTGCCAGCAGCGCCGGGACTAGCCTCCCGTACGAGCAGTACTTC
clone size: many; J gene: TRBJ1-2; D gene: NA; V gene: TRBV5-6; CDR3 protein: CASSLVGGQGGPGYTF; CDR3 DNA: TGTGCCAGCAGCTTGGTCGGCGGTCAGGGAGGCCCTGGCTACACCTTC
clone size: many; J gene: TRBJ1-3; D gene: NA; V gene: TRBV7-2; CDR3 protein: CASSLVGASGNTIYF; CDR3 DNA: TGTGCCAGCAGCTTAGTAGGGGCCTCTGGAAACACCATATATTTT
clone size: few; J gene: TRBJ1-1; D gene: TRBD1; V gene: TRBV7-9; CDR3 protein: CASSQPGGPLTPFF; CDR3 DNA: TGCGCCAGCAGCCAACCAGGGGGGCCTCTTACTCCTTTCTTT
clone size: NA; J gene: TRBJ1-5; D gene: NA; V gene: TRBV3-1; CDR3 protein: CASSQGHGFHQPQHF; CDR3 DNA: TGTGCCAGCAGCCAAGGACACGGGTTCCATCAGCCCCAGCATTTT
clone size: many; J gene: TRBJ1-4; D gene: TRBD1; V gene: TRBV7-9; CDR3 protein: CASSIRTGFPTNEKLFF; CDR3 DNA: TGTGCCAGCAGCATCCGGACAGGCTTTCCAACTAATGAAAAACTGTTTTTT
clone size: few; J gene: TRBJ2-5; D gene: TRBD2; V gene: TRBV6-5; CDR3 protein: CASSGGLAEYF; CDR3 DNA: TGTGCCAGCAGTGGTGGACTAGCGGAGTACTTC
clone size: many; J gene: TRBJ2-7; D gene: TRBD2; V gene: TRBV7-2; CDR3 protein: CASNIGGVSGGNEQYF; CDR3 DNA: TGTGCCAGCAACATCGGAGGGGTTAGCGGGGGCAACGAGCAGTACTTC
clone size: NA; J gene: TRBJ2-5; D gene: TRBD2; V gene: TRBV7-2; CDR3 protein: CASSSRWEGRETQYF; CDR3 DNA: TGTGCCAGCAGCTCCCGTTGGGAGGGCCGGGAGACCCAGTACTTC
clone size: NA; J gene: TRBJ2-5; D gene: NA; V gene: TRBV15; CDR3 protein: CATTHKYF; CDR3 DNA: TGTGCCACCACCCACAAGTACTTC
clone size: many; J gene: TRBJ2-7; D gene: TRBD2; V gene: TRBV5-1; CDR3 protein: CASSLELAGAGQYF; CDR3 DNA: TGCGCCAGCAGCTTGGAACTAGCGGGAGCCGGGCAGTACTTC
clone size: many; J gene: TRBJ2-7; D gene: NA; V gene: TRBV9; CDR3 protein: CASSVGPEVYEQYF; CDR3 DNA: TGTGCCAGCAGCGTAGGTCCAGAAGTCTACGAGCAGTACTTC
clone size: many; J gene: TRBJ1-5; D gene: NA; V gene: TRBV19; CDR3 protein: CASSIGSGKGSHQPQHF; CDR3 DNA: TGTGCCAGTAGTATCGGTTCGGGGAAGGGCTCCCATCAGCCCCAGCATTTT
clone size: few; J gene: TRBJ2-3; D gene: NA; V gene: TRBV24-1; CDR3 protein: CATSDLRASADTQYF; CDR3 DNA: TGTGCCACCAGTGATTTGCGGGCTAGCGCAGATACGCAGTATTTT
clone size: NA; J gene: TRBJ1-4; D gene: NA; V gene: TRBV25-1; CDR3 protein: CASSAAGHPEKLFF; CDR3 DNA: TGTGCCAGCAGTGCTGCGGGACATCCGGAAAAACTGTTTTTT
clone size: many; J gene: TRBJ2-7; D gene: TRBD1; V gene: TRBV4-1; CDR3 protein: CASSLGTGKSYEQYF; CDR3 DNA: TGCGCCAGCAGCCTAGGGACAGGCAAATCCTACGAGCAGTACTTC
clone size: many; J gene: TRBJ1-2; D gene: NA; V gene: TRBV6-5; CDR3 protein: CASSLTGFFGYTF; CDR3 DNA: TGTGCCAGCAGCTTAACAGGGTTCTTTGGCTACACCTTC
clone size: NA; J gene: TRBJ1-1; D gene: NA; V gene: TRBV6-1; CDR3 protein: CASSFTQQDTIPLNTEAFF; CDR3 DNA: TGTGCCAGCAGTTTCACTCAACAGGACACCATACCTCTGAACACTGAAGCTTTCTTT
clone size: NA; J gene: TRBJ1-1; D gene: NA; V gene: TRBV29-1; CDR3 protein: CSSPSARATEAFF; CDR3 DNA: TGCAGCAGCCCCTCGGCCAGGGCCACTGAAGCTTTCTTT
clone size: few; J gene: TRBJ2-2; D gene: TRBD2; V gene: TRBV2; CDR3 protein: CASSLSSGGPNTGELFF; CDR3 DNA: TGTGCCAGCAGCCTAAGCTCGGGGGGGCCGAACACCGGGGAGCTGTTTTTT
clone size: NA; J gene: TRBJ1-2; D gene: TRBD1; V gene: TRBV2; CDR3 protein: CASNGQGRDNGYTF; CDR3 DNA: TGTGCCAGCAACGGACAGGGGAGGGACAATGGCTACACCTTC
clone size: many; J gene: TRBJ2-7; D gene: NA; V gene: TRBV2; CDR3 protein: CASKEYGTSSYEQYF; CDR3 DNA: TGTGCCAGCAAGGAGTACGGGACAAGCTCCTACGAGCAGTACTTC
clone size: NA; J gene: TRBJ1-1; D gene: NA; V gene: TRBV10-3; CDR3 protein: CASSYVGGSEAFF; CDR3 DNA: TGTGCCAGCAGTTACGTCGGCGGCTCTGAAGCTTTCTTT
clone size: many; J gene: TRBJ2-7; D gene: NA; V gene: TRBV10-3; CDR3 protein: CAIRSGLSSYEQYF; CDR3 DNA: TGTGCCATCAGGAGCGGGCTTAGCTCCTACGAGCAGTACTTC
clone size: NA; J gene: TRBJ1-4; D gene: NA; V gene: TRBV25-1; CDR3 protein: CASSDSYGGMSEKLFF; CDR3 DNA: TGTGCCAGCAGTGACTCATACGGCGGGATGAGTGAAAAACTGTTTTTT
clone size: NA; J gene: TRBJ1-4; D gene: NA; V gene: TRBV6-5; CDR3 protein: CASKRGGAVTNEKLFF; CDR3 DNA: TGTGCCAGCAAGAGGGGGGGGGCCGTAACTAATGAAAAACTGTTTTTT
clone size: once; J gene: TRBJ2-7; D gene: TRBD2; V gene: TRBV20-1; CDR3 protein: CSARDPRSSGSSGEQYF; CDR3 DNA: TGCAGTGCTAGAGATCCCAGAAGTAGCGGGAGCTCCGGGGAGCAGTACTTC
clone size: NA; J gene: TRBJ2-7; D gene: TRBD1; V gene: TRBV19; CDR3 protein: CASSIGRPGGFVEQYF; CDR3 DNA: TGTGCCAGTAGTATAGGTCGGCCAGGGGGCTTTGTCGAGCAGTACTTC